This TCR beta chain was recorded in a study of T cell responses to AZD1222 COVID-19 vaccine. Germline CDR1 is LNHNV and CDR2 is YYDKDF (reference sequence). The ends were cut back, 0 bases at V and 8 bases at J, with 16 bases in the middle. The CDR3 has 15 residues. Produced via immunoSEQ multiplex PCR; TCRdb's table is partial and in-frame only. The sample has over 110,000 clones, 80% to 90% seen once. The chain joins TRBV15 to TRBJ1-2; D unresolved. The input for sequencing was peripheral blood, taken on day 0 of AZD1222 vaccination. This TCR was sampled from an adult in good health. The chain's CDR3 is CATSRDLTPSGGYTF. The CDR3, as DNA: TGTGCCACCAGCAGAGATCTGACCCCGTCCGGGGGCTACACCTTC.